The TCR beta chain under discussion was sequenced for a study of human T cells and chemical hapten exposure (dated by TCRdb to the early 2020s). Background for the entire study: For sensitization, 2% DPC in acetone was applied to a roughly 2 cm by roughly 2 cm area of upper inner arm skin. Throughout the study period of roughly five months, patients also received therapeutic DPC doses to the scalp every week. Patch testing was done on the upper back using Finn chambers containing 0.01% DPC, and results were scored after 6 days according to International Contact Dermatitis Research Group standards. The mostly female patient cohort included alopecia areata with under or over 50% scalp involvement, alopecia totalis and alopecia universalis. Libraries were pooled for sequencing, and variation in per-sample TCR yields was attributed mainly to small differences in library volumes within the pool. Peripheral blood TCR repertoire changes were tracked in vivo in alopecia patients during primary and secondary sensitization to the hapten diphenylcyclopropenone (DPC). Blood was sampled from patients pre-sensitization (week 0) and at 2, 6 and about 24 weeks after DPC sensitization. Blood for TCR sequencing was provided by twenty-nine alopecia patients at one to four time points (pre-sensitization, 2, 6 and 24 weeks).

In light of the paper, this sample's time point label describes: patch test 1, 2 weeks after DPC sensitization. Read against the paper, the sample's treatment or condition label means: therapeutic diphenylcyclopropenone sensitization with weekly scalp DPC. At each patch-test visit, blood was drawn before the patch test was applied. To be eligible, patients had to be aged 18 to 70, diagnosed with alopecia and judged suitable for DPC therapy, while pregnant patients were excluded. Total RNA was extracted from unfractionated whole blood collected in Tempus Blood RNA tubes. This clonotype was counted many times. What this receptor recognizes is not known. There are no base qualities to consult, and no much larger clone falls within one base. The CDR3 holds 12 amino acids from the cysteine to the phenylalanine. The DNA shown is the 36-base CDR3, in frame from base 1. Germline trimming: 6 bases from V, 7 bases from J; junction bases outside gene matches: 4. The germline V gene specifies SQVTM as CDR1 and ANQGSEA as CDR2.

Broader findings and caveats from the paper: Compared with pre-sensitization or healthy control sets, expanded TCRs formed significantly more large CDR3 similarity clusters, which is consistent with antigen-driven responses. Because all patients had alopecia, a presumed autoimmune disease, the immune response of the patients might differ from that of healthy individuals. A positive correlation was found between the number of PT1 expanded TCRs and patch test score, with significance reached at thresholds 8, 16 and 32 but not 4. Repeated subsampling changed both the strength of the expansion versus patch-test correlation and the threshold at which the correlation became significant. No change with DPC sensitization was found in the number of TCRs above 1 in 1000 frequency, and no evidence of global repertoire structure alterations was found.

Library preparation used RACE. The sequencer was a NextSeq 500. During library preparation, unique molecular identifiers were attached to individual cDNA molecules so that TCRs could be counted in a quantitative, reproducible way. For every blood RNA sample, sequencing covered both the TCR alpha and TCR beta chains. On the authors' methods: A median of about 100,000 TCRs per sample was observed, with a range of roughly 23,224 to 700,000. V, J and CDR3 annotation of the TCR reads was performed with the Decombinator software suite. Every sample was subsampled to the same number of TCRs (28,000) for the PS versus PT1 abundance plots. Expanded TCRs were defined as absent before sensitization and observed at least eight times at the 2-week time point. In-frame beta chains were kept once TCRdb had trimmed the public reads at Q25 with fastp and called clones with MiXCR. Rows are unified per CDR3 protein, each entry keeping the most common DNA and genes. The V and J calls shown here were made by TCRdb, not taken from the authors' results. In this sample the table shows some 340,000 distinct CDR3 sequences, 6% to 8.5% of which occur a single time. Approximately 8.9% of the sample rests with the top ten.

Sequenced here: whole blood, sampled in connection with sensitization to the hapten diphenylcyclopropenone (DPC). Here the chain combines TRBV29-1 and TRBJ1-2; 11 bases in the junction line up with TRBD1. The TCR comes from a woman between 18 and 29 years old with alopecia areata. Some clones in this sample may be carry-over from other donors' samples. Read as DNA, the sequence is TGCAGCGTATTGGACAGGGGGCCTGGCTACACCTTC. Translated, it reads CSVLDRGPGYTF.